The rows below give T cell receptor beta chains drawn from one sample of a study of control samples from healthy donors and cancer patients. Profiled with immunoSEQ multiplex PCR; TCRdb holds only in-frame clones, not every one. The sample consists of under 40,000 clones, around 83% of them appearing once. Sample: PBMCs. These receptors came from a woman between 55 and 75 years old with lung cancer. Each CDR3 is given with its conserved first and last residue. D genes are given only for firm matches. Size values are once, few and many counts, or a class for expanded clones, and some rows have none.

>.|TRBV4-3|.|TRBJ2-7
TGCGCCAGCAGCCAAGAATGGCGGGGTTCTTACGAGCAGTACTTC
CASSQEWRGSYEQYF
>TRBD1|TRBV5-5|.|TRBJ1-5
TGTGCCAGCAGCTTGGGGGGGGACAGGGGCAATCAGCCCCAGCATTTT
CASSLGGDRGNQPQHF
>TRBD1|TRBV30|.|TRBJ2-7
TGTGCCTGGAGGGGGACAGGGAACTACGAGCAGTACTTC
CAWRGTGNYEQYF
>.|TRBV4-2|.|TRBJ1-3
TGTGCCAGCAGCCCGGTGGGAGGGGAGGGAAACACCATATATTTT
CASSPVGGEGNTIYF
>.|TRBV6-2/TRBV6-3|.|TRBJ2-7
TGTGCCAGCAGTTACAGTAGGGGGACACAGCAAACCTACGAGCAGTACTTC
CASSYSRGTQQTYEQYF
>TRBD1|TRBV27|.|TRBJ1-6
TGTGCCAGCACCATGGACAGGGTATACAATTCACCCCTCCACTTT
CASTMDRVYNSPLHF
>.|TRBV6-2/TRBV6-3|.|TRBJ1-5
TGTGCCAGCAGTTACTCCGGGGGTCTGTGGAATCAGCCCCAGCATTTT
CASSYSGGLWNQPQHF
>TRBD1|TRBV7-2|.|TRBJ2-4
TGTGCCAGCAGCTTGGGACAGGCTCAAAACATTCAGTACTTC
CASSLGQAQNIQYF
>.|TRBV4-2|.|TRBJ1-2
TGTGCCAGCTTCGGTAGGGGGACACGCAACTATGGCTACACCTTC
CASFGRGTRNYGYTF
>.|TRBV7-9|.|TRBJ2-7
TGTGCCAGCAGCTTAGGGGGGGGCGGAACTCGAACCCTCGAGCAGTACTTC
CASSLGGGGTRTLEQYF
>.|TRBV7-2|.|TRBJ2-1
TGTGCCAGCAGCTTGGGAGGCAGATACTCTGAGCAGTTCTTC
CASSLGGRYSEQFF
>.|TRBV7-9|.|TRBJ2-3
TGTGCCAGCAGCCAAGCAGGGGCAGATACGCAGTATTTT
CASSQAGADTQYF
>TRBD1|TRBV7-2|.|TRBJ1-2
TGTGCCAGCCGCCAGGGGGGAAACAATGGCTACACCTTC
CASRQGGNNGYTF
>.|TRBV2|.|TRBJ1-3
TGTGCCAGCAGTGTAGGACACACCATATATTTT
CASSVGHTIYF
>.|TRBV12-3/TRBV12-4|.|TRBJ2-7
TGTGCCAGCACCCAAACAGCTTACTACGAGCAGTACTTC
CASTQTAYYEQYF
>.|TRBV10-3|.|TRBJ2-1
TGTGCCACCGGACGGGACCTTGGGGATGAGCAGTTCTTC
CATGRDLGDEQFF
>TRBD2|TRBV11-3|.|TRBJ2-7
TGTGCCAGCAGCCGAGGTGGGAGGACTAGCGAATACGAGCAGTACTTC
CASSRGGRTSEYEQYF
>TRBD1|TRBV6-6|.|TRBJ2-1
TGTGCCAGCAGTTACGGGACAGACCACAACAATGAGCAGTTCTTC
CASSYGTDHNNEQFF
>TRBD1|TRBV4-1|.|TRBJ1-2
TGCGCCAGCAGATCTAACAGGGGGGACTATGGCTACACCTTC
CASRSNRGDYGYTF
>.|TRBV6-6|.|TRBJ1-5
TGTGCCGGAGGACGGACAGAGGCCAATCAGCCCCAGCATTTT
CAGGRTEANQPQHF
>.|TRBV5-1|.|TRBJ2-2
TGCGCCAGCACCCCCTCCTCAGGGGGAGGGACCGGGGAGCTGTTTTTT
CASTPSSGGGTGELFF
>.|TRBV5-1|.|TRBJ1-6
TGCGCCAGCAGCTTGGGCGTGGAGAAGAATTCACCCCTCCACTTT
CASSLGVEKNSPLHF
>.|TRBV18|.|TRBJ2-7
TGTGCCAGCTCACCATACGGTGAGCAGTACGAGCAGTACTTC
CASSPYGEQYEQYF
>.|TRBV2|.|TRBJ1-1
TGTGCCAGCAGACCCTATGGAACGAGTTGGAGGACGAACACTGAAGCTTTCTTT
CASRPYGTSWRTNTEAFF
>.|TRBV7-9|.|TRBJ2-1
TGTGCCAGCAGCTTAGGTTCGTCTAGTCGGCGGTATGAGCAGTTCTTC
CASSLGSSSRRYEQFF
>TRBD2|TRBV11-3|.|TRBJ2-1
TGTGCCAGCAGCTTAGGTGGGGGGGACTCCTACAATGAGCAGTTCTTC
CASSLGGGDSYNEQFF
>.|TRBV6-6|.|TRBJ1-2
TGTGCCAGCAGTTTCCCCCACACCTTC
CASSFPHTF
>TRBD1|TRBV5-6|.|TRBJ1-6
TGTGCCAGCAGATTAGACAGGGACAATTCACCCCTCCACTTT
CASRLDRDNSPLHF
>.|TRBV4-3|once|TRBJ2-1
TGCGCCAGCAGCCACCGAGACAATGAGCAGTTCTTC
CASSHRDNEQFF
>.|TRBV5-1|.|TRBJ2-7
TGCGCCAGCAGCTCCGGAGCGTTACCCAACTACGAGCAGTACTTC
CASSSGALPNYEQYF
>.|TRBV9|few|TRBJ2-7
TGTGCCAGCAGCGTAACTAGTTTTTTCTACGAGCAGTACTTC
CASSVTSFFYEQYF
>.|TRBV19|.|TRBJ1-2
TGTGCCAGTAGTATAGTGATCCGGGGCGTTGGTGGCTACACCTTC
CASSIVIRGVGGYTF
>.|TRBV20-1|.|TRBJ2-1
TGCAGTGCTTATAGCAATGAGCAGTTCTTC
CSAYSNEQFF
>.|TRBV7-2|.|TRBJ1-1
TGTGCCAGCAGTTCCAGTGGCATGAACACTGAAGCTTTCTTT
CASSSSGMNTEAFF
>.|TRBV2|.|TRBJ2-3
TGTGCCAGCAGTGAACAAATTAGAGATACGCAGTATTTT
CASSEQIRDTQYF
>TRBD1|TRBV7-6|.|TRBJ2-1
TGTGCCAGCAGTGGGACAGGCGGGGTCAATGAGCAGTTCTTC
CASSGTGGVNEQFF
>.|TRBV4-3|.|TRBJ1-2
TGCGCCAGCAGCCCTCGAAGGGCGGGGAGGGAGGATGGCTACACCTTC
CASSPRRAGREDGYTF
>TRBD2|TRBV7-8|.|TRBJ2-5
TGTGCCAGCAGCTCTCATAGCGGGACTGGGACCCAGTACTTC
CASSSHSGTGTQYF
>TRBD2|TRBV18|.|TRBJ2-3
TGTGCCAGCTCACCACCCGGGCTAGCGGGGGGGCCTGATACGCAGTATTTT
CASSPPGLAGGPDTQYF
>TRBD2|TRBV19|.|TRBJ2-7
TGTGCCAGTAGCACTTGGACTAGCGGGGTCTACGAGCAGTACTTC
CASSTWTSGVYEQYF
>.|TRBV4-3|.|TRBJ1-1
TGCGCCAGCAGCACGGGGCTACAGAAAGAAGCTTTCTTT
CASSTGLQKEAFF
>TRBD1|TRBV18|.|TRBJ1-5
TGTGCCAGCTCACCAGACAGGGAACGTCAGCCCCGGCATTTT
CASSPDRERQPRHF
>TRBD2|TRBV19|.|TRBJ2-1
TGTGCCAGTAGTATAGAGGCTAGCGGGAGGCGTAATGAGCAGTTCTTC
CASSIEASGRRNEQFF
>.|TRBV5-4|once|TRBJ2-7
TGTGCCAGCAGCTTGGGAACATACGAGCAGTACTTC
CASSLGTYEQYF
>.|TRBV2|.|TRBJ1-4
TGTGCCAGCAGAAGGGACGCCGGTTCAGAAAAACTGTTTTTT
CASRRDAGSEKLFF
>TRBD1|TRBV6-5|.|TRBJ1-1
TGTGCCAGCAGCAGGGGGACAGAGATGAACACTGAAGCTTTCTTT
CASSRGTEMNTEAFF
>TRBD1|TRBV11-3|.|TRBJ2-7
TGTGCCAGCAGCATATCCGGACAGGGGGCAGCTTACGAGCAGTACTTC
CASSISGQGAAYEQYF
>.|TRBV10-3|.|TRBJ1-3
TGTGCCATCCGACGAGGGGAGGCTGGAAACACCATATATTTT
CAIRRGEAGNTIYF